The 18 T cell receptor beta chains reported below all come from one sample, sequenced in a study of blood T cells in healthy people across ages. It was with a sample-barcoded 5' primer and a J-beta primer mix that a second PCR of about 6 to 12 cycles was run. Each CDR3 protein is one row after TCRdb ran MiXCR on the 5' RACE reads. The top ten clones hold around 15% of a sample with about 940,000 distinct CDR3 sequences, around 46% of them seen once. The sequencing sample was made of blood. The receptors were sampled from a man aged 30 to 45 in good health.

The V gene is TRBV20-1, the J gene TRBJ2-5; D is unclear. V lost 0 bases to trimming and J lost 1 base, with 12 bases between them. CDR1 is DFQATT, CDR2 SNEGSKA, per germline (reference sequence). CDR3 length: 15 residues. The CDR3 loop is CSARDGVYIQETQYF. The DNA of the CDR3 is TGCAGTGCTAGAGATGGCGTATACATCCAAGAGACCCAGTACTTC.

This clonotype was seen a handful of times. J is TRBJ2-3 and V is TRBV4-2; the D gene is possibly TRBD2 (7 bases). This CDR3 is 17 amino acids long. Trimming stripped 1 base from V and 2 bases from J, with 16 bases between. Per germline, CDR1 LGHNA and CDR2 YNFKEQ. The CDR3 bases are TGTGCCAGCAGCCAAGGATCCGGGGGGCAACTCACAGATACGCAGTATTTT. This gives the protein CASSQGSGGQLTDTQYF.

The V and J genes are TRBV7-2 and TRBJ2-5; 9 bases agree with TRBD2. Trimming removed 5 bases from V and 0 bases from J; junction bases left unmatched: 7. The CDR3 runs to 16 residues. Germline CDR1 is SGHTA and CDR2 is FQGNSA. The CDR3 loop reads CASSRSGGSYQETQYF. The CDR3, as DNA: TGTGCCAGCAGCCGAAGCGGGGGGTCGTACCAAGAGACCCAGTACTTC.

The chain carries TRBV7-8 and TRBJ2-7, with 12 bases matching TRBD2. Losses at the gene ends were 3 bases for V and 4 bases for J; bases not matched to a gene: 7. Germline V lookup: CDR1 SGHVS, CDR2 FQNEAQ. The CDR3 loop spans 16 amino acids. The CDR3 sequence: CASSFPTSGGMYEQYF. The CDR3 DNA is TGTGCCAGCAGCTTCCCGACTAGCGGGGGTATGTACGAGCAGTACTTC.

The chain carries TRBV28 and TRBJ1-2; the match to TRBD1 covers 7 bases. Germline CDR1 reads MDHEN; CDR2 reads SYDVKM. The CDR3 loop spans 15 amino acids. V was clipped by 6 bases and J by 4 bases; unmatched bases: 11. DNA for the CDR3: TGTGCCAGCAGCTCAACACCGGGACAGTTCTATGGCTACACCTTC. Translation: CASSSTPGQFYGYTF.

The chain joins TRBV12-3 or TRBV12-4 to TRBJ2-1, with D perhaps matching TRBD1 or TRBD2 (5 bases each). CDR3 length: 14 residues. V lost 6 bases to trimming and J lost 6 bases, with 15 bases between them. The CDR3 DNA is TGTGCCAGCAGCCAGGGACCTACCTCCAATGAGCAGTTCTTC. Its protein is CASSQGPTSNEQFF.

V usage is TRBV29-1 and J usage is TRBJ2-3; D perhaps matches TRBD2 (6 bases). Germline V gene data show CDR1 as SQVTM and CDR2 as ANQGSEA. This CDR3 spans 14 amino acids. V dropped 3 bases and J dropped 3 bases, with 13 bases sitting between them. The CDR3 protein is CSVDLGLETDTQYF. DNA of the CDR3: TGCAGCGTTGATTTGGGACTGGAGACAGATACGCAGTATTTT.

This clonotype has a handful of counts. J is TRBJ2-1 and V is TRBV20-1, with 8 nucleotides matching TRBD2. Per the germline V gene, CDR1 is DFQATT and CDR2 is SNEGSKA (reference sequence). V lost 5 bases, J lost 4 bases, and 7 bases stayed unmatched. CDR3 length equals 14 residues. The CDR3: CSADAGTSYNEQFF. DNA for the CDR3: TGCAGTGCTGATGCCGGGACTAGTTACAATGAGCAGTTCTTC.

The chain combines TRBV27 with TRBJ2-3; 15 nucleotides align to TRBD2. This CDR3 region has 17 residues. Looked up from germline, CDR1 is MNHEY and CDR2 is SMNVEV (reference sequence). V trimming: 4 bases; J trimming: 3 bases; junction bases outside the gene matches: 5. The CDR3, as DNA: TGTGCCAGCAGTTCGGGACTAGCGGGGGGCTCGACAGATACGCAGTATTTT. Translation gives CASSSGLAGGSTDTQYF.

The chain carries TRBV27 and TRBJ2-7; perhaps D is TRBD1 or TRBD2 (5 bases each). The CDR3 is made up of 16 amino acids. Germline values: CDR1 MNHEY, CDR2 SMNVEV (reference sequence). The ends were cut back, 3 bases at V and 6 bases at J, with 21 bases in the middle. The CDR3 region has the DNA TGTGCCAGCAGTTTGGACACAGGCAGGCAGGGACGCGAGCAGTACTTC. It encodes CASSLDTGRQGREQYF.

This chain connects TRBV7-9 to TRBJ1-2; D may be TRBD1 (5 bases). Germline V lookup: CDR1 SEHNR, CDR2 FQNEAQ (reference sequence). V was clipped by 5 bases and J by 4 bases, with 11 bases between them. CDR3 length: 13 residues. This CDR3 is CASSHRDLYGYTF. The CDR3 DNA sequence: TGTGCCAGCAGCCACCGGGACCTCTATGGCTACACCTTC.

This CDR3 is CASSRTQGAEAFF. The CDR3 nucleotides are TGTGCCAGCAGTCGGACCCAGGGGGCGGAAGCTTTCTTT. The chain has TRBV2 and TRBJ1-1; 8 nucleotides line up with TRBD1. The V gene's germline CDR1 is SNHLY and CDR2 FYNNEI. Trimming at V came to 5 bases and at J to 8 bases, leaving 7 bases not matched to a gene. The CDR3 totals 13 residues.

The chain is built from TRBV9 and TRBJ2-2; D might be TRBD1 (6 bases). Germline V CDR1 and CDR2: SGDLS, YYNGEE. The V gene lost 1 base and the J gene lost 3 bases, with 10 bases spanning the gap. The CDR3 spans 15 residues. CDR3 sequence (DNA): TGTGCCAGCAGCGTAAACCCAGGGGACACCGGGGAGCTGTTTTTT. It specifies CASSVNPGDTGELFF. Filled out from reference TRBV9 and TRBJ2-2, the complete variable domain reads DSGVTQTPKHLITATGQRVTLRCSPRSGDLSVYWYQQSLDQGLQFLIQYYNGEERAKGNILERFSAQQFPDLHSELNLSSLELGDSALYFCASSVNPGDTGELFFGEGSRLTVL.

This clonotype appeared a few times. The V call is TRBV6-5, the J call TRBJ1-2; D remains ambiguous. The V gene lost 0 bases and the J gene lost 1 base, with 9 bases spanning the gap. Germline CDR1 is MNHEY and CDR2 is SVGAGI. The CDR3 covers 15 residues. The CDR3 coding sequence is TGTGCCAGCAGTTACTCTCCAGGACTTAACTATGGCTACACCTTC. Translation gives CASSYSPGLNYGYTF.

The chain couples TRBV7-3 to TRBJ2-7, with 8 bases aligning to TRBD2. V lost 3 bases, J lost 4 bases, and 8 bases stayed unmatched. Germline CDR1 and CDR2: SGHTA and FQGTGA. The CDR3 length is 15 residues. The DNA for the CDR3 is TGTGCCAGCAGCTTTCCAGCGGGGGCCCCATACGAGCAGTACTTC. The encoded protein is CASSFPAGAPYEQYF.

This clonotype was detected only a few times. This chain joins TRBV6-2 or TRBV6-3 and TRBJ2-4; TRBD1 matches 8 bases. This CDR3 region has 15 residues. In germline, CDR1 is MNHEY, CDR2 SVGEGT. V dropped 6 bases and J dropped 2; count of bases not matched to a gene: 6. The CDR3 here is CASRDRDRSKNIQYF. The CDR3 DNA reads TGTGCCAGCAGGGACAGGGATAGGTCCAAAAACATTCAGTACTTC.

The chain has TRBV27 and TRBJ1-1; tentatively, D is TRBD1 (5 bases). V was pared by 5 bases and J by 1 base, with 8 bases between. The CDR3 loop spans 13 amino acids. The germline V gene encodes CDR1 MNHEY and CDR2 SMNVEV (reference sequence). CDR3 amino acids: CASSVGANTEAFF. CDR3 coding DNA: TGTGCCAGCAGTGTAGGGGCGAACACTGAAGCTTTCTTT.

The chain is built from TRBV9 and TRBJ2-3, with 10 nucleotides matching TRBD2. This CDR3 has 19 residues. J gave up 5 bases and V 1 base, and 16 bases lay outside the gene matches. Germline-derived CDR1 and CDR2 are SGDLS and YYNGEE. The CDR3 is CASSVLRLAGAEPKDTQYF. CDR3 bases: TGTGCCAGCAGCGTACTCCGGCTAGCGGGGGCCGAACCAAAAGATACGCAGTATTTT.